This T cell receptor beta chain was captured in a study of CD8+CD57+ T cells in acquired aplastic anemia. Findings of the study overall: About 27 shared CD8+ CDR3s appeared highly expressed within patients' immunodominant clones.

Comments on this clonotype: What it binds is unknown.

Germline V gives CDR1 ENHRY, CDR2 SYGVKD. The junction had 10 bases not matched to a gene; V was cut back by 5 bases and J by 7 bases. The CDR3 has 15 amino acids. The TCR beta profiling, which covered VDJ combination and CDR3 sequence, was carried out using genomic DNA as the template. Each CDR3 protein gets one entry after TCRdb re-called the reads with MiXCR. The repertoire includes 200,000 to 250,000 distinct CDR3 sequences, about 37% of them detected once, and more than 0.95% sits in the top ten. This receptor was identified in a human donor in good health, serving as a control. The rearrangement uses TRBV10-3 and TRBJ1-3, with 8 nucleotides matching TRBD1. Sample: sorted CD4+, CD8+, or CD8+CD57+ T cells (not recorded which) from PBMCs. CDR3 loop: CAISRGQGTSNTIYF. The CDR3 DNA reads TGTGCCATCAGTCGCGGACAGGGCACCTCGAACACCATATATTTT.